The 31 T cell receptor beta chains listed next were all sequenced from one sample in a study of shared clonotypes between healthy human individuals. Profiled with immunoSEQ multiplex PCR; TCRdb holds only in-frame clones, not every one. The data show around 2.3 million clones, approximately 94% seen once. The sequenced sample consisted of naive CD4+ T cells sorted from blood. Subset noted: CD45RA+ positively selected. Source of these receptors: a man aged 18 to 30 in good health.

The gene calls are TRBV7-9 and TRBJ1-2; D is possibly TRBD1 (6 bases). Between the trimmed V and J ends, which lost 6 bases and 6 bases, there was a span of 17 bases. CDR3 length: 14 amino acids. Germline CDR1 is SEHNR and CDR2 is FQNEAQ (reference sequence). The CDR3 spells CASSEQGPVDGYTF. CDR3 DNA: TGTGCCAGCAGTGAACAGGGTCCTGTGGATGGCTACACCTTC.

Worth noting for this clone: At one end, the junction sequence differs from germline, possibly due to a read error. V gene TRBV4-2 combines with J gene TRBJ1-1, with a tentative D call TRBD1 (6 bases). The V gene's germline CDR1 is LGHNA and CDR2 YNFKEQ. This CDR3 has 17 residues. CDR3 sequence reads: CACSQDSGEEWNTEAFF. The CDR3 DNA sequence: TGTGCCTGCAGCCAAGATTCAGGGGAGGAGTGGAACACTGAAGCTTTCTTT.

CDR3 DNA: TGTGCCAGCAGGATACAGGGAGGGGCGACCGGGGAGCTGTTTTTT. Its protein is CASRIQGGATGELFF. This chain joins TRBV6-1 and TRBJ2-2; perhaps TRBD2 as D (7 bases). This CDR3 region has 15 residues. CDR1 is MNHNS and CDR2 is SASEGT in the germline V gene. V lost 6 bases and J 5 bases, leaving 16 bases between the germline ends.

The gene calls are TRBV7-2 and TRBJ1-4; D is possibly TRBD1 (5 bases). Germline V lookup: CDR1 SGHTA, CDR2 FQGNSA. The CDR3 spans 14 residues. With 6 bases removed from V and 5 bases from J, the gap between germline ends came to 13 bases. CDR3 sequence (DNA): TGTGCCAGCAGTCAGACAGTAGCGAATGAAAAACTGTTTTTT. As protein: CASSQTVANEKLFF. Based on the CDR3 plus reference TRBV7-2 and TRBJ1-4, the full variable domain is GAGVSQSPSNKVTEKGKDVELRCDPISGHTALYWYRQSLGQGLEFLIYFQGNSAPDKSGLPSDRFSAERTGGSVSTLTIQRTQQEDSAVYLCASSQTVANEKLFFGSGTQLSVL.

The V gene is TRBV15, the J gene TRBJ1-5; D uncertain. In germline, CDR1 is LNHNV, CDR2 YYDKDF (reference sequence). The CDR3 runs to 15 residues. The V end was cut by 4 bases, the J end by 0 bases, with 10 bases between. For the CDR3, the DNA is TGTGCCACCAGCAAGACAAGTAGTAGCAATCAGCCCCAGCATTTT. Translated: CATSKTSSSNQPQHF.

Concerning this clone itself: This CDR3 is also generated by other DNA sequences in the sample. The CDR3 here is CASSYGLYNEQFF. The CDR3 DNA is TGTGCCAGCAGCTACGGACTCTACAATGAGCAGTTCTTC. J is TRBJ2-1 and V is TRBV6-5, with a possible D match to TRBD2 (5 bases). V gave up 6 bases and J gave up 3 bases, with 9 bases separating them. Germline V lookup: CDR1 MNHEY, CDR2 SVGAGI. The CDR3 sequence is 13 residues long.

This sequence joins TRBV30 and TRBJ1-1; 9 nucleotides match TRBD1. Losses at the gene ends were 3 bases for V and 5 bases for J; bases not matched to a gene: 10. CDR3 length equals 15 residues. Germline values: CDR1 GTSNPN, CDR2 SVGIG (reference sequence). The CDR3 is CAWSLGGTGMTEAFF. In DNA form, the CDR3 reads TGTGCCTGGAGCCTGGGGGGGACAGGGATGACTGAAGCTTTCTTT.

The chain employs TRBV2 and TRBJ2-4; D is perhaps TRBD2 (5 bases). This CDR3 region has 14 residues. Trimming shortened V by 8 bases and J by 2 bases, and 13 bases separated the two germline ends. From germline, CDR1 is SNHLY and CDR2 FYNNEI. The CDR3 region is CASAPEVTKNIQYF. In DNA, the CDR3 is TGTGCCAGCGCCCCGGAGGTAACCAAAAACATTCAGTACTTC.

The chain joins TRBV28 to TRBJ1-3; the match to TRBD1 covers 9 bases. The CDR3 runs to 14 residues. The V segment lost 5 bases and the J segment 4 bases; nucleotides outside the gene matches: 3. The germline CDR1 and CDR2 sequences are MDHEN and SYDVKM. The CDR3 here is CASSQGQGGNTIYF. CDR3 bases: TGTGCCAGCAGTCAGGGACAGGGAGGAAACACCATATATTTT.

The chain carries TRBV7-9 and TRBJ1-1; D is unclear. Germline V gene sequence: CDR1 SEHNR, CDR2 FQNEAQ (reference sequence). The germline V and J ends were trimmed by 1 base and 1 base, with 7 bases remaining between them. This CDR3 comprises 14 residues. Here the CDR3 DNA reads TGTGCCAGCAGCTTAGGGTATCCGAACACTGAAGCTTTCTTT. Translation: CASSLGYPNTEAFF.

Worth noting for this clone: Other DNA sequences from this sample encode an identical CDR3 as well. The genes are TRBV5-4 and TRBJ1-1; D is unresolved. The CDR3 runs 14 residues. The germline gives CDR1 SGHNT, CDR2 YYREEE (reference sequence). The V end lost 1 base, the J end lost 0 bases, and 7 bases lay between the germline ends. CDR3 amino acids: CASSLKGMNTEAFF. The CDR3 DNA sequence: TGTGCCAGCAGCTTGAAGGGAATGAACACTGAAGCTTTCTTT.

V gene TRBV7-2 combines with J gene TRBJ2-1; TRBD1 agrees at 11 bases. The germline CDR1 and CDR2 sequences are SGHTA and FQGNSA. V lost 4 bases, J lost 15 bases, and 17 bases stayed unmatched. The CDR3 consists of 16 residues. The DNA for the CDR3 is TGTGCCAGCAGCTCGGAACCTGGACAGGGGGCTAAAGGTCTGTTCTTC. Amino acid sequence: CASSSEPGQGAKGLFF.

The genes are TRBV7-2 and TRBJ1-1, with unresolved D. Trimming took 5 bases from V and 0 from J, leaving 13 bases between them. Germline values: CDR1 SGHTA, CDR2 FQGNSA. The CDR3 is 15 residues long. Written as DNA, the CDR3 is TGTGCCAGCAGCGTTGTCGTGCAGATGAACACTGAAGCTTTCTTT. Its translation is CASSVVVQMNTEAFF.

The V gene is TRBV6-1, the J gene TRBJ2-6; 10 nucleotides match TRBD1. The germline V gene encodes CDR1 MNHNS and CDR2 SASEGT. This CDR3 is built from 20 residues. Trimming took 4 bases from V and 0 from J; bases not matched to a gene: 12. The CDR3 loop is CASSVFGGQGSFSGANVLTF. CDR3 in DNA: TGTGCCAGCAGTGTTTTTGGGGGACAGGGGTCTTTCTCTGGGGCCAACGTCCTGACTTTC.

About this clone: Other DNA sequences of this sample code for an identical CDR3. V usage is TRBV5-1 and J usage is TRBJ2-3; D ambiguous. Germline V gene sequence: CDR1 SGHRS, CDR2 YFSETQ. The CDR3 covers 15 residues. V shed 0 bases and J shed 0 bases, with 8 bases lying between them. Written as DNA, the CDR3 is TGCGCCAGCAGCTTGGATGTGGGAAGCACAGATACGCAGTATTTT. This gives the protein CASSLDVGSTDTQYF.

CDR3 region: CASSTGTVLNEKLFF. The CDR3 nucleotides read TGTGCCAGCAGTACTGGGACAGTTCTGAATGAAAAACTGTTTTTT. The rearrangement joins TRBV6-1 to TRBJ1-4; 7 bases agree with TRBD1. This CDR3 spans 15 amino acids. V was clipped by 5 bases and J by 5 bases; unmatched bases: 8. Germline CDR1 MNHNS, CDR2 SASEGT.

The chain employs TRBV19 and TRBJ1-1; the D is unclear. CDR1 and CDR2 (germline): LNHDA, SQIVND (reference sequence). Trimming cost V 5 bases and J 6 bases, with 13 bases left between them. The CDR3 spans 13 residues. The CDR3 DNA sequence: TGTGCCAGTAGTCTAACAGAGTCCGCTGAAGCTTTCTTT. As protein: CASSLTESAEAFF.

The V call is TRBV6-5, the J call TRBJ2-1, with unresolved D. The CDR3 runs 14 residues. The germline CDR1 and CDR2 sequences are MNHEY and SVGAGI. Trimming took 0 bases from V and 7 from J, leaving 10 bases between them. Here the CDR3 reads CASSYSMRRNEQFF. CDR3 nucleotides: TGTGCCAGCAGTTACTCCATGAGACGGAATGAGCAGTTCTTC.

The rearrangement uses TRBV6-5 and TRBJ2-3; D is ambiguous. V gave up 10 bases and J gave up 5 bases, with 19 bases separating them. This CDR3 is built from 14 residues. Germline assignment: CDR1 MNHEY and CDR2 SVGAGI. The CDR3 sequence is CATKRANLGDTQYF. CDR3 in DNA: TGTGCCACCAAACGGGCCAACCTGGGAGATACGCAGTATTTT.

This clone was recorded once. The J gene is TRBJ2-5, the V gene TRBV7-9, with TRBD1 as a possible D gene (6 bases). CDR3 length equals 13 residues. Trimming shortened V by 8 bases and J by 4 bases, and 14 bases separated the two germline ends. In germline, CDR1 is SEHNR, CDR2 FQNEAQ (reference sequence). The CDR3 DNA sequence: TGTGCCAGCTCAGGAACAGGGTTAGAGACCCAGTACTTC. This sequence encodes CASSGTGLETQYF. The full variable domain, rest sourced from reference TRBV7-9 and TRBJ2-5, is DTGVSQNPRHKITKRGQNVTFRCDPISEHNRLYWYRQTLGQGPEFLTYFQNEAQLEKSRLLSDRFSAERPKGSFSTLEIQRTEQGDSAMYLCASSGTGLETQYFGPGTRLLVL.

This sequence joins TRBV5-1 and TRBJ2-5, with a tentative D call TRBD1 (5 bases). The V gene lost 0 bases and the J gene lost 4 bases, with 13 bases spanning the gap. The germline V gene has CDR1 SGHRS and CDR2 YFSETQ. This CDR3 comprises 15 residues. CDR3 DNA sequence: TGCGCCAGCAGCTTGGGAGCCAGGGCCCCAGAGACCCAGTACTTC. Its translation: CASSLGARAPETQYF.

This clone was seen only once. At the DNA level, this CDR3 is encoded by other sequences in the same sample as well. The chain joins TRBV11-2 to TRBJ1-3; 7 bases align to TRBD1. CDR1 SGHAT and CDR2 FQNNGV come from the germline V gene. The J segment lost 4 bases and the V segment lost 1 base, leaving 4 bases of the junction unmatched. The CDR3 runs 15 residues. The CDR3 DNA reads TGTGCCAGCAGCTTAGGAGGGGGCCGCGGAAACACCATATATTTT. Its protein product is CASSLGGGRGNTIYF.

This clone appeared a single time. This chain joins TRBV10-1 and TRBJ2-1; TRBD2 matches 8 bases. The germline CDR1 and CDR2 sequences are WNHNN and SYGVQD (reference sequence). V gave up 7 bases and J gave up 12 bases; unmatched junction bases: 20. This CDR3 has 16 amino acids. CDR3 nucleotide sequence: TGCGCCAGCATCGGGGGGACGGGAGGGCCGGAGGATGGGCAGTTCTTC. Protein sequence: CASIGGTGGPEDGQFF.

The rearrangement joins TRBV7-9 to TRBJ2-1; no clear D. Germline CDR1 is SEHNR and CDR2 is FQNEAQ (reference sequence). The CDR3 is made up of 13 amino acids. V lost 5 bases, J lost 8 bases, and 13 bases lay in between. Here the CDR3 DNA reads TGTGCCAGCAGCCCGCCCGTTTTTGATGAGCAGTTCTTC. This codes for CASSPPVFDEQFF.

Details on this clone: Additional DNA sequences in this sample encode the identical CDR3. The rearrangement uses TRBV7-2 and TRBJ2-7, with D perhaps TRBD1 or TRBD2 (5 bases each). This CDR3 is built from 14 residues. Trimming took off 1 base at V and 2 bases at J, with 9 bases between the two ends. The germline V gene has CDR1 SGHTA and CDR2 FQGNSA. The CDR3 sequence: CASSLDRGAYEQYF. CDR3 in DNA: TGTGCCAGCAGCTTAGATAGGGGAGCCTACGAGCAGTACTTC. Drawing the rest from reference TRBV7-2 and TRBJ2-7, the complete variable domain is GAGVSQSPSNKVTEKGKDVELRCDPISGHTALYWYRQSLGQGLEFLIYFQGNSAPDKSGLPSDRFSAERTGGSVSTLTIQRTQQEDSAVYLCASSLDRGAYEQYFGPGTRLTVT.

There are a few counts of this clone. Different DNA sequences within this sample yield the same CDR3. The chain employs TRBV28 and TRBJ1-5, with D unclear. Germline V gene lookup returns CDR1 MDHEN and CDR2 SYDVKM. Trimming pared 5 bases from V and 4 bases from J, leaving 3 bases between. This CDR3 region has 11 residues. Here the CDR3 DNA reads TGTGCCAGCAGTAATAATCAGCCCCAGCATTTT. Its protein is CASSNNQPQHF. The entire variable domain, with the rest obtained from reference TRBV28 and TRBJ1-5, is as follows: DVKVTQSSRYLVKRTGEKVFLECVQDMDHENMFWYRQDPGLGLRLIYFSYDVKMKEKGDIPEGYSVSREKKERFSLILESASTNQTSMYLCASSNNQPQHFGDGTRLSIL.

In the case of this clone: The missing conserved phenylalanine or tryptophan at the end of this CDR3 makes a read error likely. The DNA for the CDR3 is TGTACCAGCAGCACCCCGGGACACCGCACAGATACGCAGTATCTT. It encodes CTSSTPGHRTDTQYL. The genes are TRBV28 and TRBJ2-3; TRBD1 might be the D (6 bases). The CDR3 covers 15 residues. Germline CDR1 and CDR2: MDHEN and SYDVKM.

The sample holds one count of this clone. The genes are TRBV7-2 and TRBJ2-7; 10 bases fit TRBD1. The CDR3 covers 14 residues. The germline gives CDR1 SGHTA, CDR2 FQGNSA. The trim removed 5 bases at V and 2 bases at J, leaving 3 bases unmatched. DNA of the CDR3: TGTGCCAGCAGCACCGGACAGGGGGCCTACGAGCAGTACTTC. Protein product: CASSTGQGAYEQYF. Using reference TRBV7-2 and TRBJ2-7 for the parts outside the CDR3, the full variable domain is GAGVSQSPSNKVTEKGKDVELRCDPISGHTALYWYRQSLGQGLEFLIYFQGNSAPDKSGLPSDRFSAERTGGSVSTLTIQRTQQEDSAVYLCASSTGQGAYEQYFGPGTRLTVT.

The rearrangement uses TRBV4-1 and TRBJ2-1; 7 bases are shared with TRBD2. The V and J ends lost 4 bases and 5 bases, in that order; junction bases with no gene match: 8. The CDR3 has 15 residues. Germline V gives CDR1 MGHRA, CDR2 YSYEKL. For the CDR3, the DNA is TGCGCCAGCAGCCCCTATGGACTAGTCGACAATGAGCAGTTCTTC. Translated, it gives CASSPYGLVDNEQFF.

The rearrangement joins TRBV6-6 to TRBJ2-7, with 8 nucleotides matching TRBD2. This CDR3 is built from 16 residues. V was clipped by 7 bases and J by 5 bases; unmatched bases: 16. Germline CDR1 MNHNY, CDR2 SVGAGI (reference sequence). The chain's CDR3 is CASTSTLAGGSDEQYF. The CDR3 DNA is TGTGCCAGCACCTCTACGCTCGCGGGAGGTAGTGACGAGCAGTACTTC.

The chain links TRBV6-1 to TRBJ1-5; perhaps TRBD1 as D (6 bases). From germline, CDR1 is MNHNS and CDR2 SASEGT. Trimming took 1 base from V and 2 from J, leaving 12 bases between them. The CDR3 runs 16 residues. The CDR3 protein is CASSEVPGGGNQPQHF. The DNA of the CDR3 is TGTGCCAGCAGTGAAGTCCCCGGGGGCGGCAATCAGCCCCAGCATTTT.